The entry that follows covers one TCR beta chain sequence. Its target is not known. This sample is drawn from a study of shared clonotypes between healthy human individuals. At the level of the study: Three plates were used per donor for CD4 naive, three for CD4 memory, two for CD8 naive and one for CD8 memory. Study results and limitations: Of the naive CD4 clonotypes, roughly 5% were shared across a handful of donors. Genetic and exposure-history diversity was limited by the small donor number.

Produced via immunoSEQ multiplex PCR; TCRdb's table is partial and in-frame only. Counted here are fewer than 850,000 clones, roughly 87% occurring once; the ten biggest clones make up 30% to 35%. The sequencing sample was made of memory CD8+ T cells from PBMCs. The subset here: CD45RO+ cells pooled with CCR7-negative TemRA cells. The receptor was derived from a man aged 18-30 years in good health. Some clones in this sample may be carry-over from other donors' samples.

The CDR3 reads CASSYTGTGVSEQYF. As DNA, the CDR3 is TGTGCCAGCAGTTACACCGGGACAGGGGTTTCCGAGCAGTACTTC. The genes are TRBV27 and TRBJ2-5; 10 bases map to TRBD1. The DNA end is a closer match to TRBJ2-7, so the J assignment may be wrong. The CDR3 totals 15 residues. Germline lookup yields CDR1 MNHEY and CDR2 SMNVEV (reference sequence).